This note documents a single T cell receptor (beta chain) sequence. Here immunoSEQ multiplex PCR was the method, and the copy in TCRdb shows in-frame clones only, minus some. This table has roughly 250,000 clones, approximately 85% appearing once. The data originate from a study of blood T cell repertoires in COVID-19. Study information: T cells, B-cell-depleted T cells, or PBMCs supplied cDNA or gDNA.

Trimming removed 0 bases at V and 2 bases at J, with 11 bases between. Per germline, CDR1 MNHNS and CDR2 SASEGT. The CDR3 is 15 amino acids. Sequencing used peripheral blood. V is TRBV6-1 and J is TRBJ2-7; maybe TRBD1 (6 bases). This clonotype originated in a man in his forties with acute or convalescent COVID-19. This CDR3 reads CASSEAPGVPYEQYF. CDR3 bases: TGTGCCAGCAGTGAAGCCCCAGGGGTACCCTACGAGCAGTACTTC.